This T cell receptor beta chain was captured by sequencing in a study of T-cell memory formation after mild COVID-19. Note on this clonotype: Antigen: not known.

TCR alpha and TCR beta cDNA libraries carrying sample barcodes and UMIs were produced by 5'RACE using constant-segment primers. MiXCR was run by TCRdb on the 5' RACE reads, yielding one entry per CDR3 protein. Among about 130,000 distinct CDR3 sequences listed, approximately 15% were seen once. The study, taken as a whole, reports: Pre-infection memory already had some responding clones, implying cross-reactive memory joined. Clones from the second wave (peaking day 37) had unconfirmed SARS-CoV-2 specificity.

The CDR3 has 14 amino acids. V lost 1 base and J lost 5, with 8 bases in between. CDR1 is SEHNR, CDR2 FQNEAQ, per germline (reference sequence). The rearrangement links TRBV7-9 to TRBJ2-2; weak D call: TRBD2 (5 bases). The sequenced sample was PBMCs or a T cell subset sorted from them (not recorded which). This receptor was taken from an adult woman who had mild COVID-19 (a few samples of this study predate the infection). Cell type and time point are not known. The CDR3 nucleotides read TGTGCCAGCAGCTTAGAGGAGGTAACCGGGGAGCTGTTTTTT. This encodes CASSLEEVTGELFF.